Below, one TCR beta chain is given with its context. Its antigen is as yet unknown. The sample comes from a study of T cell responses to AZD1222 COVID-19 vaccine. Background on the study: Pooling was applied to second doses at about 4 or about 12 weeks. Study-level points and caveats: Spike as a whole was targeted by vaccine-associated CD4 TCRs, dominant at 160-218 and 743-854. Mostly white British, mostly female donors; authors suggested clonal diversity may be underestimated. Unmutated variant regions are reportedly targeted by nearly half of spike-specific TCRs.

Germline lookup yields CDR1 SGHTA and CDR2 FQGNSA. This CDR3 region has 14 residues. The V segment lost 1 base and the J segment 7 bases; nucleotides outside the gene matches: 2. Sequencing used immunoSEQ multiplex PCR; TCRdb keeps in-frame clones, though not all of them. Of some 92,000 clones listed, 85% to 90% were seen once; the top ten hold less than 3%. This TCR was recovered from an adult in good health. Sequencing was performed on peripheral blood, taken on day 0 of AZD1222 vaccination. V and J are TRBV7-2 and TRBJ2-2, with TRBD2 identical over 8 bases. The CDR3 nucleotides read TGTGCCAGCAGCTTAGGGACTAGCTACGGGGAGCTGTTTTTT. This gives the protein CASSLGTSYGELFF.